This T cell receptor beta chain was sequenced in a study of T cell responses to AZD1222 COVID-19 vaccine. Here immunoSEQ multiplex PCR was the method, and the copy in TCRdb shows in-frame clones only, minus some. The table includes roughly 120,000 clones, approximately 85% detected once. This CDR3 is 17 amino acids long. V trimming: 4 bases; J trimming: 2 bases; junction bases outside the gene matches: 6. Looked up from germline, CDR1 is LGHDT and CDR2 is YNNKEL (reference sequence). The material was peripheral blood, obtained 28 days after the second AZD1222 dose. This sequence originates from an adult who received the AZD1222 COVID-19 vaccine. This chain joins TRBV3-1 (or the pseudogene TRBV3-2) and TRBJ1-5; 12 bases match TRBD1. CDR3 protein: CASSLGTGGGGNQPQHF. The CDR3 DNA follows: TGTGCCAGCAGCCTCGGGACAGGGGGCGGCGGCAATCAGCCCCAGCATTTT.